This T cell receptor beta chain is from a study of blood T cell repertoires in COVID-19. Study in general: The United States, Italy and Spain supplied acute and convalescent COVID-19 samples. PBMCs, B-cell-depleted T cells, or T cells provided the cDNA or gDNA that made up the material.

J lost 6 bases, V lost 0 bases, and 4 bases had no gene match. Germline values: CDR1 SGHRS, CDR2 YFSETQ. This CDR3 region has 14 residues. How the authors handled the data: Nucleated cell number was recorded as an estimate derived from reference gene primer amplification. Method: immunoSEQ multiplex PCR; TCRdb's copy keeps in-frame clones and lacks some. From that table come the V and J calls and clone size; the DNA was used to work out D and trimming. Among approximately 62,000 clones listed, around 89% were seen once. The TCR was taken from a human donor with active COVID-19. The donor label of this sample is uncertain. V usage is TRBV5-1 and J usage is TRBJ2-3, with TRBD2 identical over 7 bases. Sequencing input: peripheral blood. The chain's CDR3 is CASSLVAGVDTQYF. CDR3 sequence (DNA): TGCGCCAGCAGCTTGGTGGCGGGGGTGGATACGCAGTATTTT.